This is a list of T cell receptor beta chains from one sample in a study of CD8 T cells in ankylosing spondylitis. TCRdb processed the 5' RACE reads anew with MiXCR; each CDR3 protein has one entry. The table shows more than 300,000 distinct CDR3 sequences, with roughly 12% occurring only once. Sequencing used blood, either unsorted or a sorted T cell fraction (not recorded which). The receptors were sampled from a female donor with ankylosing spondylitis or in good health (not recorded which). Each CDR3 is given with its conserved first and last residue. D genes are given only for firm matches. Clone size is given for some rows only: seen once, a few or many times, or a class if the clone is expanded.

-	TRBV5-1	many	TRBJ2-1	CASRTPVSGEQFF	TGCGCCAGCAGAACGCCGGTTAGTGGAGAGCAGTTCTTC
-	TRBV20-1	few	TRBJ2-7	CSPTRPPEIYEQYF	TGCAGTCCCACTAGACCTCCAGAAATTTACGAGCAGTACTTC
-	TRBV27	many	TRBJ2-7	CARYPRLPYF	TGTGCCAGATATCCCCGCTTGCCGTACTTC
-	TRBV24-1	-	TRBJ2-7	CATSFSNEQYF	TGTGCCACCAGCTTTTCGAACGAGCAGTACTTC
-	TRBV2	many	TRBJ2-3	CASSEGGSTDTQYF	TGTGCCAGCAGTGAGGGGGGTAGCACAGATACGCAGTATTTT
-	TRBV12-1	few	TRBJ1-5	CASPGQPQHF	TGTGCCAGCCCAGGTCAGCCCCAGCATTTT
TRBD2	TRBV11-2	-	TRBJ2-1	CASSAGLAPSYNEQFF	TGTGCCAGCAGCGCGGGACTAGCGCCTTCCTACAATGAGCAGTTCTTC
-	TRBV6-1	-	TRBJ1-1	CASNERNMNTEAFF	TGTGCCAGCAACGAGAGAAACATGAACACTGAAGCTTTCTTT
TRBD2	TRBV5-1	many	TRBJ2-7	CASSWGLAGGPSSYEQYF	TGCGCCAGCAGCTGGGGACTAGCGGGAGGCCCGAGCTCCTACGAGCAGTACTTC
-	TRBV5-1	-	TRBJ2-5	CASSLTGTGETQYF	TGCGCCAGCAGCTTGACGGGAACAGGCGAGACCCAGTACTTC
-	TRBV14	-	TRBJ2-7	CASSQELRSEQYF	TGTGCCAGCAGCCAAGAGCTGAGGAGCGAGCAGTACTTC
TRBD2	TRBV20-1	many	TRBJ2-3	CSAYGVAGEDTQYF	TGCAGTGCTTACGGGGTAGCGGGAGAAGATACGCAGTATTTT
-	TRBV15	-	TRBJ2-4	CATSRVKGSGPGDIQYF	TGTGCCACCAGCAGAGTAAAAGGCTCGGGCCCTGGGGACATTCAGTACTTC
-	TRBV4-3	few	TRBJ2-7	CASSQDLAREQYF	TGCGCCAGCAGCCAAGATCTCGCCCGCGAGCAGTACTTC
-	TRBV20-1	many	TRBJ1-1	CSARDPNRWSTEAFF	TGCAGTGCTAGAGATCCTAACCGGTGGAGCACTGAAGCTTTCTTT
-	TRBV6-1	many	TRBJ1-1	CASSEVTSFWDGTEAFF	TGTGCCAGCAGTGAAGTCACGAGTTTCTGGGATGGCACTGAAGCTTTCTTT
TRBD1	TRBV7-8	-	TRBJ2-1	CASSLKGTGTGGVHNEQFF	TGTGCCAGCAGCTTAAAAGGGACAGGTACTGGAGGGGTCCACAATGAGCAGTTCTTC
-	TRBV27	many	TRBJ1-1	CASSLSWAGDTEAFF	TGTGCCAGCAGTTTATCTTGGGCGGGTGACACTGAAGCTTTCTTT
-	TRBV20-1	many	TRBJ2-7	CSADTNPGTYEQYF	TGCAGTGCCGATACTAACCCAGGGACCTACGAGCAGTACTTC
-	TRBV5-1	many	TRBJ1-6	CASSLAGQRSPLHF	TGCGCCAGCAGCTTGGCCGGCCAGAGATCACCCCTCCACTTT
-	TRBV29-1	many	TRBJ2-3	CSVGSMGVSDTQYF	TGCAGCGTTGGGTCTATGGGAGTCTCAGATACGCAGTATTTT
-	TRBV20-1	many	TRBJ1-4	CSARTQQVLNEKLFF	TGCAGTGCTAGAACCCAACAGGTCCTAAATGAAAAACTGTTTTTT
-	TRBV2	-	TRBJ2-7	CASSEIFAYEQYF	TGTGCCAGCAGTGAAATTTTCGCCTACGAGCAGTACTTC
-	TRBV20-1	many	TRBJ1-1	CSARGVTNEYTEAFF	TGCAGTGCTAGGGGGGTCACAAACGAGTACACTGAAGCTTTCTTT
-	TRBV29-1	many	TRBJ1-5	CSVEENRNQPQHF	TGCAGCGTTGAAGAGAACAGAAATCAGCCCCAGCATTTT
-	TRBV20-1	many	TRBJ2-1	CSARWDTSYNEQFF	TGCAGTGCTAGATGGGACACTTCCTACAATGAGCAGTTCTTC
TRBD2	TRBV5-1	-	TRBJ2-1	CASSSTSGRADNEQFF	TGCGCCAGCAGCTCAACTAGCGGGAGAGCGGACAATGAGCAGTTCTTC
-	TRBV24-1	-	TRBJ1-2	CATSDEGRIYGYTF	TGTGCCACCAGTGATGAGGGACGAATCTATGGCTACACCTTC
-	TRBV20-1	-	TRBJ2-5	CSAPRATGQETQYF	TGCAGTGCCCCACGGGCGACGGGACAAGAGACCCAGTACTTC
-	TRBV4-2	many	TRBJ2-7	CASSQDRGATYEQYF	TGTGCCAGCAGCCAAGATCGGGGGGCAACCTACGAGCAGTACTTC
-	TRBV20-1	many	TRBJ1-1	CSASGRVGGTEAFF	TGCAGTGCTAGTGGGAGGGTAGGGGGCACTGAAGCTTTCTTT
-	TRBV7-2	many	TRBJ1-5	CASTFGTLGTNQPQHF	TGTGCCAGCACCTTCGGGACCCTCGGCACCAATCAGCCCCAGCATTTT
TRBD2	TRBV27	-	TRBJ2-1	CASSLGLAGVPWILHPNEQFF	TGTGCCAGCAGTCTGGGACTAGCGGGAGTTCCTTGGATTCTTCACCCCAATGAGCAGTTCTTC